The sequence of this TCR beta chain was determined in a study of CD8+CD57+ T cells in acquired aplastic anemia (dated by TCRdb to 2016 to 2019). About the full investigation: Extracted DNA from sorted CD4+ and CD8+ cells averaged 3.2 ug, ranging from roughly 0.2 to 30 ug. For healthy donor samples, the average read count was roughly 9.9 million for CD4+ cells and approximately 11 million for CD8+ cells.

The trim is 0 bases for V and 3 bases for J, with a gap of 14 bases between the germline ends. From the cysteine up to the phenylalanine, the CDR3 has a length of 16 residues. The read is trimmed to its CDR3 DNA, 48 bases read in frame from base 1. As encoded in the germline V gene, CDR1 is ENHRY while CDR2 is SYGVKD. What the research found in general, with its limitations: Patients and healthy controls showed no significant difference in CD8+ Simpson's diversity (P=0.060). Roughly 30 CD8+ CDR3 sequences were found to be shared between patients and controls, but these sequences appeared to be highly expressed in patients and within the immunodominant clones of the patients.

TCR beta VDJ combination and CDR3 sequence profiling used genomic DNA as the template. An Illumina HiSeq 2000 was the platform used for TCR repertoire sequencing. Processing in the source paper ran as follows. Repertoires were assessed using TRBV/TRBJ rearrangement plots, CDR3 size and DJ length profiles, and Simpson's diversity index. The most abundant DNA sequence in the deep sequencing data was defined as the immunodominant clone. CDR3 amino acid sequences were checked for sharing across subjects and were also compared against the VDJdb database and published repertoires. Starting from the raw public reads, TCRdb applied fastp trimming at Q25, assembled clones with MiXCR and retained in-frame beta chains. Every entry covers one CDR3 protein and lists the most common genes and DNA from its rows. Clone size and V and J calls follow TCRdb, not the original study. The sample table holds 100,000 to 120,000 distinct CDR3 sequences, of which 40% to 65% were seen once. The ten top clones hold roughly 31% of the sample.

In the study, sorted CD4+ and CD8+ blood T cells from patients with severe aplastic anemia and from healthy subjects underwent deep sequencing of TCR repertoires. Ficoll-Paque density gradient centrifugation was used to isolate peripheral blood mononuclear cells. Before DNA was extracted, CD4+ and CD8+ T cells were sorted using either FACS or magnetic beads. A remark on this clonotype: It lacks a known antigen. No base qualities exist here, and no much larger clone lies one base off it.

The chain joins TRBV10-3 to TRBJ1-2; too little of a D gene remains to name it. Sequencing was carried out using sorted CD4+, CD8+, or CD8+CD57+ T cells (not recorded which) from PBMCs. This sequence originates from a human donor in good health, serving as a control. In nucleotide form, the sequence is TGTGCCATCAGTGAGTCCCCCCAGGCCACGGACTATGGCTACACCTTC. Its amino acids are CAISESPQATDYGYTF.